The rows below give T cell receptor beta chains drawn from one sample of a study of blood T cell repertoires in COVID-19. Sequencing was performed with immunoSEQ multiplex PCR; in TCRdb, only in-frame clones are kept and a portion is missing. The sample contains about 130,000 clones, less than 90% of which appear only once. Input material: peripheral blood. Receptors were obtained from an elderly man with active or convalescent COVID-19. Each CDR3 is given with its conserved first and last residue. The order of the fields is CDR3 length, V gene, CDR3 protein.

13 | TRBV14 | CASSQAFYYGYTF
14 | TRBV9 | CAGTLRASSYEQYF
15 | TRBV4-2 | CASSQPDRTRTEQYF
19 | TRBV7-9 | CASSLLSGQLSSYNSPLHF
14 | TRBV20-1 | CSASRGGATDTQYF
15 | TRBV10-3 | CAISAGAYASYEQYF
14 | TRBV3-1/TRBV3-2 | CASSPNLDRAVYTF
19 | TRBV6-6 | CASSYRQGTLSSYNSPLHF
16 | TRBV5-4 | CASSLRLAGNTDTQYF
14 | TRBV10-3 | CAISDSVEAYGYTF
15 | TRBV6-6 | CASSYSETGSYGYTF
17 | TRBV5-4 | CASNSGTGGFGGTEAFF
17 | TRBV7-2 | CASSWGGQGIFGYEQYF
15 | TRBV5-1 | CASSSLGQGGDEQYF
14 | TRBV5-4 | CASVKDRGDNEQFF
15 | TRBV2 | CASSEAGRRQETQYF
14 | TRBV7-3 | CASSLHGTKETQYF
13 | TRBV29-1 | CSVASAGRYGYTF
14 | TRBV4-2 | CASSHQDTTGELFF
12 | TRBV24-1 | CARQGESYEQYF
15 | TRBV29-1 | CSGRTSGGITDTQYF
14 | TRBV7-9 | CASNYGDRGYGYTF